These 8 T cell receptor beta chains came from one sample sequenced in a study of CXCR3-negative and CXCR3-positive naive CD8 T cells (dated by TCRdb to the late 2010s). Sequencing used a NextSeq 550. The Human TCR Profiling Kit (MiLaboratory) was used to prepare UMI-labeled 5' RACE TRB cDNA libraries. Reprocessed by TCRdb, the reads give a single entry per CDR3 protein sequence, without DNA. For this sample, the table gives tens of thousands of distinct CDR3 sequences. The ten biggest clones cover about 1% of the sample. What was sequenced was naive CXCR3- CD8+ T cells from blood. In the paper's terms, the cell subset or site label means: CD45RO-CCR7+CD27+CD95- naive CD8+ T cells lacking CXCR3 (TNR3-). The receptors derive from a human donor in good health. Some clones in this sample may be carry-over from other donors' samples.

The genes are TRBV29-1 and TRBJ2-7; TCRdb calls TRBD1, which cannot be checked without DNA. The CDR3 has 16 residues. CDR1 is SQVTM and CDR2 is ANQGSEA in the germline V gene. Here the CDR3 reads CSVEGGSGIESYEQYF.

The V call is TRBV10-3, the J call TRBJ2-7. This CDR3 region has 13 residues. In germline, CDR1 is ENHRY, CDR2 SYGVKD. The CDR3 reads CAIRRDSSYEQYF.

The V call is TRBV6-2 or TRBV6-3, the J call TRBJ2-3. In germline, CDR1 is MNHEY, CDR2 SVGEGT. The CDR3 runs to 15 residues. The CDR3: CASSYTSSSTDTQYF.

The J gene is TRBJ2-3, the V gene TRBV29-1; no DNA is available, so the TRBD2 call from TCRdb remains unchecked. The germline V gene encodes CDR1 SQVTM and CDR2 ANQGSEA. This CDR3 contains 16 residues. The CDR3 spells CSVERSRELSTDTQYF.

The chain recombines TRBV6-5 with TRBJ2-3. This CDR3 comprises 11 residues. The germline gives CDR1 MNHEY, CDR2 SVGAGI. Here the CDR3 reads CASSIGVTQYF.

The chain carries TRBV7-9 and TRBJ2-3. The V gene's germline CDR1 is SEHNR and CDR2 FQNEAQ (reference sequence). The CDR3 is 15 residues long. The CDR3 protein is CASRANIFSTDTQYF.

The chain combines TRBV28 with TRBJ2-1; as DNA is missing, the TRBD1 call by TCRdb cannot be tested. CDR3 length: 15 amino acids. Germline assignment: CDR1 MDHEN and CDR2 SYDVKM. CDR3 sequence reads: CASSQNPPSYNEQFF.

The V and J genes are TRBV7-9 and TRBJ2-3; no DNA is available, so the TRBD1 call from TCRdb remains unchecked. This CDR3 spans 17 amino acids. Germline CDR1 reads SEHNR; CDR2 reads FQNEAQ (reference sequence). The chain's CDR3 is CASITSRDRGFADTQYF. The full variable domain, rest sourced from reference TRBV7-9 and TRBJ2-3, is DTGVSQNPRHKITKRGQNVTFRCDPISEHNRLYWYRQTLGQGPEFLTYFQNEAQLEKSRLLSDRFSAERPKGSFSTLEIQRTEQGDSAMYLCASITSRDRGFADTQYFGPGTRLTVL.